One sample yielded the 20 T cell receptor beta chains listed below, sequenced in a study of T-cell reconstitution after alpha-beta-depleted transplantation in children. TCRbeta library construction was performed incorporating unique molecular identifiers. TCRdb re-analysed the PCR reads in MiXCR, keeping a single row per CDR3 protein. This sample has 600,000 to 700,000 distinct CDR3 sequences, with 16% found just once. Source: PBMCs from the stem cell graft donor, taken from the stem cell graft. The receptor set was obtained from a human donor who donated a stem cell graft to a child with acute myeloid leukemia.

Many counts were recorded for this clonotype. The chain uses TRBV20-1 and TRBJ2-7; 10 bases line up with TRBD1. The germline V gene encodes CDR1 DFQATT and CDR2 SNEGSKA (reference sequence). The J segment lost 3 bases and the V segment lost 5 bases, leaving 4 bases of the junction unmatched. CDR3 length: 13 residues. CDR3 sequence reads: CSAGGQGNYEQYF. CDR3 DNA sequence: TGCAGTGCTGGGGGACAGGGGAACTACGAGCAGTACTTC.

The chain is built from TRBV21-1 and TRBJ2-5; the D call in the table, TRBD1, was not verified against the DNA. TRBV21-1 is reported as a pseudogene. This CDR3 comprises 14 residues. The CDR3 DNA reads TGTGCCAGCAGCCAGACAGGAATTCAAGAGACCCAGTACTTC. This translates into CASSQTGIQETQYF.

This clonotype was recorded at least ten times. The V gene is TRBV20-1, the J gene TRBJ2-7; the D gene could be TRBD1 or TRBD2 (6 bases each). Germline CDR1 reads DFQATT; CDR2 reads SNEGSKA (reference sequence). V was trimmed by 1 base and J by 5 bases, leaving 12 bases between them. The CDR3 has 13 residues. For the CDR3, the DNA is TGCAGTGCTAGAGTTTCGGGGGCCCACGAGCAGTACGTC. Translating gives CSARVSGAHEQYV.

This clonotype was observed at least ten times. The chain joins TRBV12-3 or TRBV12-4 to TRBJ2-3; D is perhaps TRBD1 (6 bases). V lost 7 bases, J lost 6 bases, and 11 bases lay in between. The CDR3 runs to 12 residues. The CDR3 reads CASKGTGDTQYF. CDR3 coding DNA: TGTGCCAGCAAGGGAACAGGGGATACGCAGTATTTT.

This clonotype was observed a handful of times. This chain connects TRBV7-2 to TRBJ2-4, with D tentatively TRBD2 (6 bases). This CDR3 region has 13 residues. The ends were cut back, 7 bases at V and 0 bases at J, with 7 bases in the middle. Germline CDR1 is SGHTA and CDR2 is FQGNSA. CDR3 nucleotides: TGTGCCAGCACGGGGGTAGCCAAAAACATTCAGTACTTC. Translation gives CASTGVAKNIQYF.

In this sample, this clonotype turned up many times. The chain employs TRBV20-1 and TRBJ1-1; D not resolved. This CDR3 is 15 amino acids long. V was shortened by 8 bases and J by 1 base, with 20 bases between the two germline ends. Looked up from germline, CDR1 is DFQATT and CDR2 is SNEGSKA (reference sequence). Written as DNA, the CDR3 is TGCAGTTCCTCCCCCGGGAGCTCAAGGAACACTGAAGCTTTCTTT. Translated: CSSSPGSSRNTEAFF.

This clonotype has more than one count but fewer than ten. The genes are TRBV12-3 or TRBV12-4 and TRBJ1-2; D call uncertain. The length of the CDR3 is 14 residues. Trimming left V 2 bases short and J 2 bases short, with 9 bases between. CDR3 DNA: TGTGCCAGCAGTTTATCCGCCCGGAACTATGGCTACACCTTC. Translated, it gives CASSLSARNYGYTF.

The sample holds a few counts of this clonotype. The V gene is TRBV29-1, the J gene TRBJ2-3, with D possibly TRBD1 on 5 matching bases. Trimming removed 6 bases at V and 4 bases at J, with 11 bases between. CDR1 and CDR2 from the germline V gene are SQVTM and ANQGSEA. This CDR3 spans 12 amino acids. CDR3 bases: TGCAGCGTCGGACACATGGCAGATACGCAGTATTTT. Translation gives CSVGHMADTQYF.

The V call is TRBV5-1, the J call TRBJ2-3; no definite D call. Per germline, CDR1 SGHRS and CDR2 YFSETQ. The V end lost 3 bases, the J end lost 2 bases, and 13 bases lay between the germline ends. The CDR3 totals 15 residues. The CDR3 DNA follows: TGCGCCAGCAGCTCCGGCATGGTATCCACAGATACGCAGTATTTT. Translating gives CASSSGMVSTDTQYF.

The table lists this clonotype with many counts. The chain uses TRBV20-1 and TRBJ2-1; no clear D gene. This CDR3 spans 14 amino acids. Germline assignment: CDR1 DFQATT and CDR2 SNEGSKA (reference sequence). Trimming left V 6 bases short and J 2 bases short, with 14 bases between. CDR3 bases: TGCAGTGCCAGACACATCAGAACCTACAATGAGCAGTTCTTC. Translation: CSARHIRTYNEQFF.

The chain combines TRBV5-1 with TRBJ2-3, with TRBD1 matching 11 bases. This CDR3 comprises 14 residues. CDR1 is SGHRS and CDR2 is YFSETQ in the germline V gene. Unmatched junction bases numbered 3, after V lost 3 bases and J lost 6 bases. The CDR3 DNA follows: TGCGCCAGCAGCTACGGACAGGGGGCCGATACGCAGTATTTT. Encoded protein: CASSYGQGADTQYF.

This clonotype was detected only a few times. J is TRBJ1-4 and V is TRBV6-1; 8 positions match TRBD1. CDR3 length equals 13 residues. Germline V gene data show CDR1 as MNHNS and CDR2 as SASEGT. J lost 5 bases, V lost 7 bases, and 3 bases had no gene match. The CDR3 DNA reads as TGTGCCAGCACATGGACAGGGAATGAAAAACTGTTTTTT. As protein: CASTWTGNEKLFF.

The chain couples TRBV7-9 to TRBJ2-7; D uncertain. V shed 5 bases and J shed 0 bases, with 14 bases lying between them. The CDR3 length is 15 residues. Germline V gene lookup returns CDR1 SEHNR and CDR2 FQNEAQ (reference sequence). CDR3 bases: TGTGCCAGCAGCCTCGGCAGTTCCCTCTCCTACGAGCAGTACTTC. This codes for CASSLGSSLSYEQYF.

With respect to this clonotype: This may be a read error: a much more frequent sequence differs by one nucleotide. Likely a read error: the CDR3 ends without its conserved phenylalanine or tryptophan. The chain joins TRBV29-1 to TRBJ2-3; perhaps TRBD1 as D (5 bases). This CDR3 region has 12 residues. Trimming took 0 bases from V and 5 from J, leaving 6 bases between them. Germline lookup yields CDR1 SQVTM and CDR2 ANQGSEA. CDR3 amino acids: CSVEDQGDTQYL. In DNA, the CDR3 is TGCAGCGTTGAAGATCAGGGAGATACGCAGTATTTA.

The genes are TRBV7-9 and TRBJ1-1; D remains unclear. The germline CDR1 and CDR2 sequences are SEHNR and FQNEAQ (reference sequence). V lost 1 base and J 4 bases, leaving 16 bases between the germline ends. This CDR3 is 16 amino acids long. This CDR3 is CASSLEKGPWGTEAFF. CDR3 in DNA: TGTGCCAGCAGCTTAGAGAAGGGCCCGTGGGGCACTGAAGCTTTCTTT. The complete variable domain, with remaining parts taken from reference TRBV7-9 and TRBJ1-1, reads DTGVSQNPRHKITKRGQNVTFRCDPISEHNRLYWYRQTLGQGPEFLTYFQNEAQLEKSRLLSDRFSAERPKGSFSTLEIQRTEQGDSAMYLCASSLEKGPWGTEAFFGQGTRLTVV.

Remarks on this clonotype: This could be a read error, since a much larger clone is one nucleotide away. The V and J genes are TRBV20-1 and TRBJ2-1, with 10 positions matching TRBD2. The CDR3 spans 14 residues. Germline-derived CDR1 and CDR2 are DFQATT and SNEGSKA (reference sequence). The CDR3 coding sequence is TGCAGCGCCATTAGCGGGGGGTTTAGAAATGAGCAGTTCTTC. Amino acids: CSAISGGFRNEQFF.

The gene calls are TRBV7-2 and TRBJ2-7, with 10 bases lining up with TRBD2. Trimming took 5 bases from V and 2 from J; bases not matched to a gene: 6. The V gene's germline CDR1 is SGHTA and CDR2 FQGNSA. The CDR3 spans 15 residues. CDR3 residues: CASSTLAGPPYEQYF. In nucleotides, the CDR3 is TGTGCCAGCAGCACACTAGCGGGGCCCCCCTACGAGCAGTACTTC.

This clonotype showed up many times. V and J are TRBV6-4 and TRBJ2-6, with 10 bases aligning to TRBD1. V dropped 6 bases and J dropped 2; count of bases not matched to a gene: 4. The CDR3 extends over 16 amino acids. The germline V gene encodes CDR1 MRHNA and CDR2 SNTAGT. CDR3 nucleotides: TGTGCCAGCAGCGCGACAGGGGGCACTGGGGCCAACGTCCTGACTTTC. Its protein is CASSATGGTGANVLTF.

As for this clonotype: This may come from a read error, since a much larger clone is one base off. CDR3 amino acids: CATSRDPSGSSNQPEHF. CDR3 in DNA: TGTGCCACCAGCAGAGATCCGTCAGGGAGTAGCAATCAGCCCGAGCATTTT. This chain uses TRBV15 with TRBJ1-5; TRBD1 is a possible D gene (5 bases). The length of the CDR3 is 17 residues. The germline gives CDR1 LNHNV, CDR2 YYDKDF (reference sequence).

The J gene is TRBJ1-1, the V gene TRBV3-1, with D possibly TRBD1 on 6 matching bases. This CDR3 spans 13 amino acids. Germline V gene data show CDR1 as LGHDT and CDR2 as YNNKEL (reference sequence). The V end was cut by 8 bases, the J end by 8 bases, with 18 bases between. Written as DNA, the CDR3 is TGTGCCAGCCAACCGCCAGGCACAGGGGAAGCTTTCTTT. It translates to CASQPPGTGEAFF.